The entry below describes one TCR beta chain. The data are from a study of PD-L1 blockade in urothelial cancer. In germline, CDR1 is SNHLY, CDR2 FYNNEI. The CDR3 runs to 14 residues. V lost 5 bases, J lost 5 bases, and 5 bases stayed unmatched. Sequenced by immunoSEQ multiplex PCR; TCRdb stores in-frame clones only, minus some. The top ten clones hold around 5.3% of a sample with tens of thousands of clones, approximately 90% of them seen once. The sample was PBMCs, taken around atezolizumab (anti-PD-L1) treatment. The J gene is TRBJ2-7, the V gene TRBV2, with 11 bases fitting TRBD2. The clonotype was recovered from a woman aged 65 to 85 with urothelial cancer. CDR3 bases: TGTGCCAGCAGTATACTAGCGGGAGTCGACGAGCAGTACTTC. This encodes CASSILAGVDEQYF.